Presented here are 27 T cell receptor beta chains from one specimen sequenced in a study of blood T cells in healthy people across ages. Using a J-beta primer mix together with a sample-barcoded 5' primer, a second PCR was run for roughly 7 to 12 cycles. MiXCR, applied by TCRdb to the 5' RACE reads, yields one record per CDR3 protein. Found here are roughly 800,000 distinct CDR3 sequences, 25% of them singletons; the top ten hold 3% to 4%. This same sample was also part of a study on T cells of mothers and their children.

The sample consisted of blood. The receptors come from a boy aged 5-17 years in good health.

The chain employs TRBV7-3 and TRBJ2-2, with no clear D. V was pared by 1 base and J by 3 bases, with 3 bases between. There are 13 residues in the CDR3. CDR1 SGHTA and CDR2 FQGTGA come from the germline V gene. The CDR3 coding sequence is TGTGCCAGCAGCTTAATGGACACCGGGGAGCTGTTTTTT. Translation: CASSLMDTGELFF. Based on the CDR3 plus reference TRBV7-3 and TRBJ2-2, the full variable domain is GAGVSQTPSNKVTEKGKYVELRCDPISGHTALYWYRQSLGQGPEFLIYFQGTGAADDSGLPNDRFFAVRPEGSVSTLKIQRTERGDSAVYLCASSLMDTGELFFGEGSRLTVL.

This clonotype showed up just a few times. The chain couples TRBV9 to TRBJ2-5; 9 bases are shared with TRBD1. The J call is doubtful: the DNA matches TRBJ2-7 better. The CDR3 runs 14 residues. Per germline, CDR1 SGDLS and CDR2 YYNGEE. In nucleotides, the CDR3 is TGTGCCAGCAGCGTTGGGACAGGGACCTACGAGCAGTACTTC. It is translated as CASSVGTGTYEQYF.

This clonotype came up a few times. The chain employs TRBV7-2 and TRBJ2-5; D is ambiguous. V gave up 5 bases and J gave up 0 bases, with 7 bases separating them. Germline CDR1 SGHTA, CDR2 FQGNSA. The CDR3 covers 13 residues. The CDR3 DNA reads as TGTGCCAGCAGCCCAATTAACCAAGAGACCCAGTACTTC. Translation: CASSPINQETQYF.

This clonotype appeared a few times. The chain combines TRBV3-1 with TRBJ2-5; D gene uncertain. The V gene's germline CDR1 is LGHDT and CDR2 YNNKEL (reference sequence). This CDR3 has 16 amino acids. With 0 bases removed from V and 1 base from J, the gap between germline ends came to 12 bases. In nucleotides, the CDR3 is TGTGCCAGCAGCCAAGATTGGCTTGGGGTCCAAGAGACCCAGTACTTC. It encodes CASSQDWLGVQETQYF.

This chain uses TRBV5-1 with TRBJ2-4, with a possible D match to TRBD1 (5 bases). This CDR3 contains 15 residues. Trimming cost V 4 bases and J 1 base, with 12 bases left between them. CDR1 and CDR2 from the germline V gene are SGHRS and YFSETQ. This CDR3 reads CASSTGPLAKNIQYF. In DNA form, the CDR3 reads TGCGCCAGCAGCACAGGACCGCTTGCCAAAAACATTCAGTACTTC.

Only a few counts were recorded for this clonotype. The chain combines TRBV7-3 with TRBJ2-1; TRBD1 matches at 12 bases. Trimming removed 5 bases from V and 6 bases from J; junction bases left unmatched: 5. The CDR3 length is 15 residues. Germline V gene sequence: CDR1 SGHTA, CDR2 FQGTGA. The CDR3 is CASSPRDRGRNEQFF. CDR3 in DNA: TGTGCCAGCAGCCCACGGGACAGGGGGCGCAATGAGCAGTTCTTC.

V usage is TRBV12-5 and J usage is TRBJ2-1, with D possibly being TRBD2 (5 bases). The germline V and J ends were trimmed by 5 bases and 4 bases, with 9 bases remaining between them. Germline assignment: CDR1 LGHNT and CDR2 FRNRAP. The CDR3 runs 13 residues. CDR3 sequence (DNA): TGTGCTAGTGGTGAGGACTTTTACAATGAGCAGTTCTTC. Translation gives CASGEDFYNEQFF.

This clonotype was detected only a few times. Compared with germline, one end of the junction differs, possibly owing to a read error. This sequence joins TRBV6-5 and TRBJ1-6; TRBD1 matches 7 bases. Per the germline V gene, CDR1 is MNHEY and CDR2 is SVGAGI. This CDR3 spans 14 amino acids. CDR3 sequence (DNA): TGTGCCAGCACCCCGGGACAGATAAATTCTCCCCTCCACTTT. This codes for CASTPGQINSPLHF.

The rearrangement joins TRBV7-9 to TRBJ2-3, with D tentatively TRBD1 (6 bases). The CDR3 length is 14 residues. V was shortened by 2 bases and J by 3 bases, with 9 bases between the two germline ends. Germline V CDR1 and CDR2: SEHNR, FQNEAQ (reference sequence). CDR3 sequence: CASSLMGQTDTQYF. CDR3 nucleotides: TGTGCCAGCAGCTTAATGGGACAAACAGATACGCAGTATTTT.

This clonotype was seen a few times. This chain connects TRBV6-6 to TRBJ2-5; 8 positions match TRBD1. Trimming removed 6 bases from V and 1 base from J; junction bases left unmatched: 10. The germline V gene has CDR1 MNHNY and CDR2 SVGAGI (reference sequence). The length of the CDR3 is 16 residues. The CDR3 region is CASSGKNRGAQETQYF. For the CDR3, the DNA is TGTGCCAGCAGCGGAAAAAACAGGGGGGCCCAAGAGACCCAGTACTTC.

The rearrangement joins TRBV20-1 to TRBJ2-5, with D perhaps given as TRBD1 or TRBD2 (5 bases each). Germline V gives CDR1 DFQATT, CDR2 SNEGSKA (reference sequence). The V end was cut by 1 base, the J end by 6 bases, with 18 bases between. This CDR3 has 15 amino acids. CDR3 in amino acids: CSARVARGGGQTQYF. The CDR3, as DNA: TGCAGTGCTAGAGTTGCACGGGGCGGAGGCCAGACCCAGTACTTC.

This chain links TRBV5-8 with TRBJ2-1; no clear D gene. Germline-derived CDR1 and CDR2 are SGHTS and YDEGEE. With 4 bases removed from V and 8 bases from J, the gap between germline ends came to 22 bases. This CDR3 is 16 amino acids long. The CDR3: CASSQGTGFEPHEQFF. DNA of the CDR3: TGTGCCAGCAGCCAAGGCACGGGCTTCGAGCCCCATGAGCAGTTCTTC.

This clonotype was seen at least ten times. The chain uses TRBV12-3 or TRBV12-4 and TRBJ1-4; D is uncertain. The V end lost 6 bases, the J end lost 6 bases, and 8 bases lay between the germline ends. The CDR3 spans 12 residues. CDR3 bases: TGTGCCAGCAGGACGCCAGATGAAAAACTGTTTTTT. This sequence encodes CASRTPDEKLFF.

The V gene is TRBV7-2, the J gene TRBJ2-7, with 8 positions matching TRBD2. There are 14 residues in the CDR3. CDR1 and CDR2 (germline): SGHTA, FQGNSA. The V gene end was trimmed by 5 bases and the J gene end by 10 bases; junction bases not matched to a gene: 13. The CDR3 region is CASSPLSSSGRQYF. The CDR3 DNA is TGTGCCAGCAGCCCGCTGTCTTCTAGCGGGCGCCAGTACTTC.

V gene TRBV20-1 combines with J gene TRBJ1-2; 7 nucleotides agree with TRBD1. CDR1 DFQATT and CDR2 SNEGSKA come from the germline V gene (reference sequence). The CDR3 length is 11 residues. The CDR3 region is CRRQGVEGYTF. The DNA of the CDR3 is TGCAGGCGACAGGGCGTCGAGGGCTACACCTTC.

The chain joins TRBV24-1 to TRBJ1-2, with 8 bases fitting TRBD1. The V and J ends lost 4 bases and 8 bases, in that order; junction bases with no gene match: 8. Germline V gives CDR1 KGHDR, CDR2 SFDVKD. The CDR3 extends over 14 amino acids. This CDR3 reads CATSDPTGAGGYTF. DNA of the CDR3: TGTGCCACCAGTGACCCGACAGGGGCAGGAGGCTACACCTTC.

This clonotype was found a few times. The genes are TRBV29-1 and TRBJ2-1; D remains unclear. Trimming stripped 4 bases from V and 6 bases from J, with 10 bases between. CDR1 is SQVTM, CDR2 ANQGSEA, per germline. The CDR3 spans 12 residues. This CDR3 is CSVGGPSNEQFF. CDR3 nucleotides: TGCAGCGTTGGGGGTCCGAGCAATGAGCAGTTCTTC.

J is TRBJ2-7 and V is TRBV7-2, with 11 bases identical to TRBD2. V shed 2 bases and J 3 bases; nucleotides not matched to a gene: 6. Germline V lookup: CDR1 SGHTA, CDR2 FQGNSA. The CDR3 covers 16 residues. CDR3 in DNA: TGTGCCAGCAGCTTAACTAGCGGGAGCTCCCACTACGAGCAGTACTTC. The encoded protein is CASSLTSGSSHYEQYF.

The table lists this clonotype with a few counts. The CDR3 region has the DNA TGTGCCAGCAGCCAAGTACTTTCGGCTAGCGGGGGGAACTACAATGAGCAGTTCTTC. As protein: CASSQVLSASGGNYNEQFF. The chain carries TRBV3-1 and TRBJ2-5; 11 positions agree with TRBD2. The J call could be wrong; TRBJ2-1 is a better fit for the DNA end. The length of the CDR3 is 19 residues. The germline V gene has CDR1 LGHDT and CDR2 YNNKEL (reference sequence).

This clonotype turned up a few times. V usage is TRBV2 and J usage is TRBJ1-1; D unclear. Germline assignment: CDR1 SNHLY and CDR2 FYNNEI. Trimming took 4 bases from V and 1 from J, leaving 10 bases between them. This CDR3 has 14 residues. The CDR3 loop reads CASSGTRANTEAFF. The CDR3 region has the DNA TGTGCCAGCAGTGGCACGAGAGCGAACACTGAAGCTTTCTTT.

The J gene is TRBJ1-2, the V gene TRBV5-5, with a tentative D call TRBD1 (6 bases). V shed 0 bases and J shed 2 bases, with 8 bases lying between them. Germline V CDR1 and CDR2: SGHKS, YYEKEE (reference sequence). The CDR3 spans 14 residues. The CDR3 DNA is TGTGCCAGCAGCTTGGACAGGGTGAACTATGGCTACACCTTC. Translated: CASSLDRVNYGYTF.

The chain links TRBV7-8 to TRBJ2-5; D not resolved. From germline, CDR1 is SGHVS and CDR2 FQNEAQ. Trimming took off 0 bases at V and 4 bases at J, with 12 bases between the two ends. This CDR3 has 15 residues. CDR3 sequence reads: CASSLANSYRETQYF. The CDR3 coding sequence is TGTGCCAGCAGCTTAGCCAACTCGTATCGAGAGACCCAGTACTTC.

This chain uses TRBV20-1 with TRBJ1-3; TRBD1 aligns across 9 bases. This CDR3 region has 15 residues. The V segment lost 3 bases and the J segment 0 bases; nucleotides outside the gene matches: 3. The germline V gene encodes CDR1 DFQATT and CDR2 SNEGSKA (reference sequence). The CDR3 DNA sequence: TGCAGTGCTAGGGACAGGGGAACCTCTGGAAACACCATATATTTT. Translating it yields CSARDRGTSGNTIYF.

This clonotype appeared many times. V usage is TRBV4-1 and J usage is TRBJ2-5, with D possibly matching TRBD2 (6 bases). The V gene lost 0 bases and the J gene lost 0 bases, with 11 bases spanning the gap. CDR3 length equals 16 residues. CDR1 and CDR2 (germline): MGHRA, YSYEKL. The CDR3 spells CASSQEAAGYQETQYF. The CDR3 coding sequence is TGCGCCAGCAGCCAAGAGGCGGCGGGGTACCAAGAGACCCAGTACTTC.

This rearrangement joins TRBV12-3 or TRBV12-4 to TRBJ2-3; D assignment may be TRBD1 or TRBD2 (5 bases each). This CDR3 is 14 amino acids long. V shed 5 bases and J shed 0 bases, with 9 bases lying between them. CDR3 sequence reads: CASSRGPSTDTQYF. CDR3 DNA sequence: TGTGCCAGCAGTAGGGGACCCAGCACAGATACGCAGTATTTT.

This clonotype came up many times. CDR3 in DNA: TGTGCCAGCAGCCTGAACCCGGGACTAAATTATGGCTACACCTTC. Translation: CASSLNPGLNYGYTF. The chain couples TRBV5-4 to TRBJ1-2, with a tentative D call TRBD1 (5 bases). The CDR3 runs to 15 residues. Germline values: CDR1 SGHNT, CDR2 YYREEE (reference sequence). V lost 4 bases and J 5 bases, leaving 18 bases between the germline ends.

This clonotype was seen only a few times. The CDR3 DNA reads TGCAGCGTTGAAGAAGGGGGGTCGGGCACTGAAGCTTTCTTT. Translation gives CSVEEGGSGTEAFF. The V gene is TRBV29-1, the J gene TRBJ1-1, with D possibly being TRBD1 (6 bases). Trimming removed 0 bases from V and 4 bases from J, with 12 bases in between. Germline CDR1 is SQVTM and CDR2 is ANQGSEA. There are 14 residues in the CDR3.